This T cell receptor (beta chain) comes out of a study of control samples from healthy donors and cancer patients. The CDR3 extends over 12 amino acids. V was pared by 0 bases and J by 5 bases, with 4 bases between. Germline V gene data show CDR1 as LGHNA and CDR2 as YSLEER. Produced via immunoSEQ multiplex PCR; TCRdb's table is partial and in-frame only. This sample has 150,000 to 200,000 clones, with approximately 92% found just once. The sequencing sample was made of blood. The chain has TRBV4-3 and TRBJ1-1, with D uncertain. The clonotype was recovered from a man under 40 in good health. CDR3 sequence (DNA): TGCGCCAGCAGCCAAGACGGGACTGAAGCTTTCTTT. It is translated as CASSQDGTEAFF.